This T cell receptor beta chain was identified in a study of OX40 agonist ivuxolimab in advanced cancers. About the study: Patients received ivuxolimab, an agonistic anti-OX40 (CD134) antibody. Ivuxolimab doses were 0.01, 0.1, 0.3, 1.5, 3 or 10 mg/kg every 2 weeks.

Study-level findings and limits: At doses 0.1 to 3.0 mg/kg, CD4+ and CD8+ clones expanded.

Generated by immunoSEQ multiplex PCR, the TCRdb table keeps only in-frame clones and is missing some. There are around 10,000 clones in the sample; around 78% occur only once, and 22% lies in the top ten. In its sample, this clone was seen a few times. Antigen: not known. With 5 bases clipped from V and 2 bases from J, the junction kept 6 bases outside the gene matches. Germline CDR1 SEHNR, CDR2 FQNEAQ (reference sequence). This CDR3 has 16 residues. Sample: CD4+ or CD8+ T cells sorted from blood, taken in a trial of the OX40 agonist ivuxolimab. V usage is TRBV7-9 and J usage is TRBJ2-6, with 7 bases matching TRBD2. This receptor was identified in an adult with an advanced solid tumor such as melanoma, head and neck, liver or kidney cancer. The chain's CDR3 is CASSPPGGAGANVLTF. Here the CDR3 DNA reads TGTGCCAGCAGCCCCCCTGGGGGGGCTGGGGCCAACGTCCTGACTTTC.